This T cell receptor (beta chain) was profiled in a study of identical twins (dated by TCRdb to about 2016). Background for the entire study: TCR alpha and beta repertoires from monozygotic twins, unrelated adults of various ages and cord blood were deep-sequenced to test whether fetal clonotypes persist. Replicate twin experiments were performed at different times using different library preparation protocols to rule out contamination. Points the paper makes about the study in general: Recombination models systematically underestimated out-of-frame TCR alpha sharing in monozygotic twins but agreed with sharing between unrelated individuals. A weaker excess of twin sharing was found in beta out-of-frame sequences because the signal-to-noise ratio was lowered by fewer shared sequences. Fewer insertions were carried by abundant cord blood beta clonotypes; a weaker similar trend was observed in young adult naive repertoires, while no such trend was observed in memory repertoires. Zero-insertion analyses could be partly confounded by invariant T cells such as MAIT and iNKT, although diverse VJ usage argued against such confounding for most clonotypes. Compared with coincidental sharing between unrelated individuals, out-of-frame TCR alpha sequences shared between twins showed an excess of sequences with low generation probability. Because the same donors could not be followed over many years, the conclusions relied on cross-sectional statistical analysis.

The receptor library was made with 5' RACE. Sequencing took place on an Illumina HiSeq 2000. Template switching introduced a universal primer binding site; the final cDNA contained a unique molecular identifier, enabling accurate counting of TCR cDNA molecules. Specific primers in the conserved constant-segment region were used to synthesize first-strand cDNA for the TCR alpha and beta chains. Each cDNA library was double barcoded, with a SMART-Mk sample barcode plus Illumina barcodes, to control for contamination. Two successive PCR steps introduced TruSeq adapter sequences along with Illumina sample barcodes. Sequencing of the TCR alpha and beta cDNA libraries was done on the Illumina HiSeq platform using custom primers. Turning to the authors' computational methods: Raw reads were processed with MiGEC to extract unique molecular identifiers, and MiXCR was used to determine CDR3 positions. For each individual, recombination models were inferred using an EM algorithm with the repgenHMM and IGoR tools. The analysis of shared clonotypes was done with the tcR package in R, with sharing normalized by the product of cloneset sizes. Out-of-frame nonproductive sequences were analyzed to study raw recombination free of thymic and clonal selection effects. TCRdb trimmed the raw reads at Q25, called clones with MiXCR and kept productive beta chains. Identical CDR3 proteins give one entry, which carries the most common genes and DNA. These V and J calls are TCRdb output, not the study's own analysis. In this sample the table shows under 900,000 distinct CDR3 sequences, over 9% of which occur a single time. Around 1.5% of the sample goes to the ten largest clones.

Only healthy Caucasian donors were included. Three pairs of female monozygotic twins, all aged roughly 18 to 29 years, were included in the twin cohort. Peripheral blood mononuclear cells were used as the source from which RNA for TCR libraries was isolated. The germline V gene (reference sequence) yields SEHNR for CDR1 and FQNEAQ for CDR2. Deletion took 1 base off V and 11 bases off J, with a span of 20 bases between the germline ends. The CDR3 covers 15 residues, taking in both the cysteine and the phenylalanine. CDR3 DNA is the only sequence kept; it has 45 bases, read in frame from the first base. This clonotype turned up a few times. The target of this receptor is not known. No base-level quality is on record; no much larger clone is a single base apart. The same sample was also used in a study of yellow fever vaccine responses in identical twins. The second study's authors report: According to the authors, the vaccine-induced T cell response in identical twins seemed to be partly convergent and partly specific to each individual. The study precisely tracked vaccine-responding T cell clones in identical twins.

The rearrangement joined TRBV7-9 to TRBJ1-1; TRBD1 is a possible D gene, resting on 5 matching bases. Specimen: PBMCs. This sequence was found in a woman aged 18-30 years in good health. The DNA reads as follows: TGTGCCAGCAGCTTAGATAACAAACCAACGAAGGGGGCTTTCTTT. Protein translation: CASSLDNKPTKGAFF.